The next 28 T cell receptor beta chains were all read from a single sample in a study of tumor and adjacent non-tumor tissue in lung cancer. No cell sorting was done before RNA was extracted from the tissue. The normal lung tissue was taken more than 3 cm from the tumor edge. TCRbeta libraries were built with three rounds of nested PCR, modified from ARM-PCR. TCRdb independently ran MiXCR on the multiplex PCR reads; one entry per CDR3 protein. The data show some 95,000 distinct CDR3 sequences, 80% seen once. What was sequenced was distant non-tumor lung tissue. These receptors all come from a man in his sixties with small cell lung cancer.

This clonotype came up once. A much larger clonotype is one base distant, so this may be a read error. The V call is TRBV20-1, the J call TRBJ2-7, with 8 bases aligning to TRBD2. Germline V lookup: CDR1 DFQATT, CDR2 SNEGSKA (reference sequence). J lost 7 bases, V lost 4 bases, and 9 bases had no gene match. The CDR3 has 13 amino acids. The CDR3 DNA follows: TGCAGTGCTACCGGGACTAGTAATGGAGAGCAGTACGTC. This codes for CSATGTSNGEQYV.

The chain combines TRBV29-1 with TRBJ2-2; D not certain. CDR3 length: 15 residues. Germline-derived CDR1 and CDR2 are SQVTM and ANQGSEA. The CDR3: CNAIVGSVNTGELFF. CDR3 DNA: TGCAACGCCATAGTGGGCTCGGTGAACACCGGGGAGCTGTTTTTT.

Worth noting for this clonotype: One end of the junction is discordant with germline, which a read error may explain. The chain combines TRBV20-1 with TRBJ2-1; the D is unclear. This CDR3 has 11 amino acids. Germline CDR1 is DFQATT and CDR2 is SNEGSKA (reference sequence). The CDR3 nucleotides read TGCAGTGCTAGAGCGCCGAGGTCGTTGGTCTTC. Translation gives CSARAPRSLVF.

The rearrangement joins TRBV12-3 or TRBV12-4 to TRBJ2-2, with 10 bases lining up with TRBD2. This CDR3 comprises 16 residues. The CDR3 loop reads CGSSLRASGRAGELFF. The CDR3 coding sequence is TGTGGCAGTAGTTTAAGGGCTAGCGGGAGAGCCGGGGAGCTGTTTTTT.

The chain has TRBV6-1 and TRBJ2-1; the D gene is possibly TRBD2 (6 bases). Germline CDR1 MNHNS, CDR2 SASEGT. The CDR3 covers 14 residues. This CDR3 reads CDNIFNGSRNEQFF. CDR3 DNA sequence: TGTGACAACATCTTTAACGGGAGTAGGAATGAGCAGTTCTTC.

This clonotype was detected once. Here the CDR3 reads CASDRGRGGYTF. CDR3 sequence (DNA): TGCGCCAGCGACAGGGGCAGGGGTGGCTACACCTTC. The chain uses TRBV10-1 and TRBJ1-2, with 8 nucleotides matching TRBD1. J lost 7 bases, V lost 8 bases, and 6 bases had no gene match. Germline CDR1 is WNHNN and CDR2 is SYGVQD (reference sequence). CDR3 length: 12 residues.

In DNA, the CDR3 is TGCAGCACCCGGGACACCTCCTACGTGCATTACTTC. Encoded protein: CSTRDTSYVHYF. V gene TRBV29-1 combines with J gene TRBJ2-7, with D possibly being TRBD1 (6 bases). Trimming removed 8 bases at V and 13 bases at J, with 24 bases between. The germline V gene encodes CDR1 SQVTM and CDR2 ANQGSEA. CDR3 size: 12 residues.

The chain recombines TRBV12-3 or TRBV12-4 with TRBJ2-2; tentative D call: TRBD1 (6 bases). The CDR3 runs 14 residues. CDR3 in amino acids: CSSSFWGRVGELFF. The CDR3 nucleotides are TGTAGCAGCAGTTTTTGGGGGCGGGTCGGGGAGCTGTTTTTT.

This sequence joins TRBV5-1 and TRBJ2-2; a weak D match, TRBD1 (6 bases). CDR1 SGHRS and CDR2 YFSETQ come from the germline V gene. The CDR3 runs to 16 residues. Between the trimmed V and J ends, which lost 0 bases and 1 base, there was a span of 10 bases. This CDR3 reads CASSLELQGNTGELFF. The CDR3 DNA reads TGCGCCAGCAGCTTGGAGTTACAGGGGAACACCGGGGAGCTGTTTTTT.

On this clonotype: One end of the junction does not line up with germline, which may come from a read error. The chain uses TRBV6-2 or TRBV6-3 and TRBJ1-5; D possibly corresponds to TRBD1 (6 bases). The germline gives CDR1 MNHEY, CDR2 SVGEGT. The CDR3 is 14 amino acids. DNA for the CDR3: TGTGTCACTGCTGCGGAACAGGGTAATCAGCTCCAGCATTTT. It codes for CVTAAEQGNQLQHF.

A few counts support this clonotype. J is TRBJ2-5 and V is TRBV27; 10 nucleotides align to TRBD1. Germline values: CDR1 MNHEY, CDR2 SMNVEV (reference sequence). J gave up 5 bases and V 4 bases, and 4 bases lay outside the gene matches. The CDR3 length is 14 residues. This CDR3 reads CASSWDRGTETQYF. The CDR3 DNA sequence: TGTGCCAGCAGTTGGGACAGGGGTACGGAGACCCAGTACTTC.

In regard to this clonotype: The junction shows a germline mismatch at one end, possibly a read error. The rearrangement joins TRBV6-2 or TRBV6-3 to TRBJ1-1; D is perhaps TRBD1 (5 bases). This CDR3 has 13 residues. The germline V gene has CDR1 MNHEY and CDR2 SVGEGT. In DNA form, the CDR3 reads TGTGTCAGCAATGTGGGGTGGGGCATTAAAGCTTTCTTT. This sequence encodes CVSNVGWGIKAFF.

CDR3 DNA sequence: TGTGCCAGCAATTTCAGCACCCTCGCCGATGAGCAGTTCTTC. Translating gives CASNFSTLADEQFF. V usage is TRBV12-3 or TRBV12-4 and J usage is TRBJ2-1, with D uncertain. The CDR3 totals 14 residues. Trimming pared 7 bases from V and 8 bases from J, leaving 18 bases between.

The rearrangement links TRBV11-2 to TRBJ2-2, with a possible D match to TRBD2 (5 bases). The CDR3 consists of 13 residues. Germline CDR1 and CDR2: SGHAT and FQNNGV. With 4 bases removed from V and 16 bases from J, the gap between germline ends came to 19 bases. CDR3 DNA sequence: TGTGCCAGCAGCTCAGTGGGCACCGGGGAGTCGTTTTTT. Protein product: CASSSVGTGESFF.

This clonotype has only a few counts. This could be a read error, since a much larger clone is one nucleotide away. This chain links TRBV29-1 with TRBJ2-1; TRBD2 matches 11 bases. CDR1 and CDR2 (germline): SQVTM, ANQGSEA. The CDR3 totals 12 residues. Trimming at V came to 8 bases and at J to 12 bases, leaving 9 bases not matched to a gene. The CDR3: CSTRLAGGSQFF. DNA for the CDR3: TGCAGCACCCGTTTAGCGGGAGGGTCGCAGTTCTTC.

The rearrangement uses TRBV30 and TRBJ1-5, with TRBD1 as a possible D gene (5 bases). From germline, CDR1 is GTSNPN and CDR2 SVGIG (reference sequence). The CDR3 spans 14 residues. Trimming stripped 2 bases from V and 4 bases from J, with 12 bases between. CDR3 protein: CAWSPRKGNQPQHF. The CDR3, as DNA: TGTGCCTGGAGTCCTCGCAAGGGGAATCAGCCCCAGCATTTT.

V gene TRBV6-5 combines with J gene TRBJ1-2; 10 bases match TRBD1. V dropped 5 bases and J dropped 6; count of bases not matched to a gene: 12. Germline CDR1 reads MNHEY; CDR2 reads SVGAGI. The length of the CDR3 is 16 residues. The CDR3 reads CASSHVTGTGAHGYTF. The CDR3 DNA is TGTGCCAGCAGTCATGTAACCGGGACAGGGGCCCATGGCTACACCTTC.

At least ten counts were recorded for this clonotype. The chain links TRBV20-1 to TRBJ1-4, with D possibly TRBD1 on 5 matching bases. Trimming took 0 bases from V and 6 from J, leaving 8 bases between them. The CDR3 contains 13 residues. Germline CDR1 and CDR2: DFQATT and SNEGSKA (reference sequence). CDR3 coding DNA: TGCAGTGCTAGAGAGGGGGGATATGAAAAACTGTTTTTT. Amino acids: CSAREGGYEKLFF.

Note on this clonotype: This is likely a read error, given that the CDR3 carries no conserved phenylalanine or tryptophan at its end. The chain recombines TRBV5-6 with TRBJ1-1; the D is unclear. This CDR3 contains 16 residues. The germline CDR1 and CDR2 sequences are SGHDT and YYEEEE. CDR3 nucleotide sequence: TGTGCCAACAGCTTGGCCTCCGGGAGAGCGAACACTGAAGCTTTCCTT. Encoded protein: CANSLASGRANTEAFL.

Note on this clonotype: The junction does not match germline at one end; this may be a read error. The rearrangement uses TRBV20-1 and TRBJ2-3, with 10 bases identical to TRBD2. In germline, CDR1 is DFQATT, CDR2 SNEGSKA (reference sequence). This CDR3 is built from 15 residues. This CDR3 reads CSAYPLAGDTNTQYF. CDR3 sequence (DNA): TGCAGTGCTTATCCTCTAGCGGGAGACACAAATACGCAGTATTTT.

With regard to this clonotype: The junction shows a germline mismatch at one end, possibly a read error. The CDR3 DNA follows: TGTGCCAGTAGCTCATGGGGGGTCACAGATACGCAGTATTTT. Translated: CASSSWGVTDTQYF. The rearrangement joins TRBV11-2 to TRBJ2-3, with D possibly TRBD2 on 6 matching bases. There are 14 residues in the CDR3. Germline-derived CDR1 and CDR2 are SGHAT and FQNNGV.

On this clonotype itself: A read error is likely, as this CDR3 ends without the conserved phenylalanine or tryptophan. The rearrangement links TRBV11-2 to TRBJ2-1; TRBD1 is a possible D gene (5 bases). CDR1 and CDR2 from the germline V gene are SGHAT and FQNNGV. The CDR3 is 14 residues long. V shed 8 bases and J shed 9 bases, with 20 bases lying between them. The DNA for the CDR3 is TGTGCCAGCCAGAATTGGCAGGGCGACAGTGAGCAGTTCATC. This translates into CASQNWQGDSEQFI.

V and J are TRBV6-1 and TRBJ2-5, with D tentatively TRBD1 (5 bases). The CDR3 runs to 14 residues. Germline assignment: CDR1 MNHNS and CDR2 SASEGT. Trimming took off 7 bases at V and 8 bases at J, with 20 bases between the two ends. The CDR3 region is CASNDFRVGDTQYF. In DNA, the CDR3 is TGTGCCAGCAATGATTTCCGGGTAGGGGATACCCAGTACTTC.

Comment on this clonotype: This may stem from a read error, because a much larger clone lies one nucleotide away. CDR3 sequence (DNA): TGTGCCAGCAGAGGGACTCGCGGGAGGTCTGGGGCCAACGTCCTGACTTTC. It codes for CASRGTRGRSGANVLTF. This chain uses TRBV7-9 with TRBJ2-6; 8 bases agree with TRBD2. CDR1 and CDR2 from the germline V gene are SEHNR and FQNEAQ (reference sequence). The V gene end was trimmed by 6 bases and the J gene end by 1 base; junction bases not matched to a gene: 8. CDR3 size: 17 residues.

This clonotype was counted between two and nine times. A read error is possible here, since a much larger clone lies one base away. V is TRBV5-1 and J is TRBJ1-4; the D gene is possibly TRBD1 (6 bases). Germline V lookup: CDR1 SGHRS, CDR2 YFSETQ. CDR3 size: 13 residues. The CDR3 sequence: CANSSTGTRKLFF. The CDR3 coding sequence is TGCGCCAACAGCAGTACAGGGACGAGGAAACTGTTTTTT.

This chain joins TRBV5-4 and TRBJ2-5, with 12 positions matching TRBD1. CDR3 size: 17 residues. The V segment lost 9 bases and the J segment 4 bases; nucleotides outside the gene matches: 16. CDR1 and CDR2 (germline): SGHNT, YYREEE (reference sequence). CDR3 amino acids: CATSLASGQGAAETQYF. CDR3 bases: TGTGCCACCAGTTTGGCTTCGGGACAGGGGGCGGCAGAGACCCAGTACTTC.

The gene calls are TRBV11-2 and TRBJ2-1; tentatively, D is TRBD1 (5 bases). The CDR3 consists of 14 residues. Germline values: CDR1 SGHAT, CDR2 FQNNGV. CDR3 DNA sequence: TGTAGCAGCAGCTTAGAGGCAGGGTTAGTTGAGCAGTTCTTC. This codes for CSSSLEAGLVEQFF.

This clonotype was found once. One end of the junction does not line up with germline, which may come from a read error. The rearrangement links TRBV4-2 to TRBJ2-2; D possibly corresponds to TRBD1 (5 bases). The germline CDR1 and CDR2 sequences are LGHNA and YNFKEQ. CDR3 length equals 16 residues. CDR3 amino acids: CASSQEFRANTGELFF. For the CDR3, the DNA is TGTGCCAGTAGCCAGGAATTCAGGGCGAACACCGGGGAGCTGTTTTTT.